This T cell receptor beta chain was observed in a study of regulatory T cells in long-lasting Graves disease. Stated time point: newly diagnosed GD, antithyroid drugs for less than 3 months. The authors made the TCR library using RNA they extracted from PBMCs. Collection of peripheral blood (roughly 9.8 milliliters) was done using EDTA tubes. Study-level findings and limits: Peripheral blood was the sole material, not thyroid tissue. Persistent cases favored TRBV28, TRBJ1-2 and TRBJ2-5.

Arm-PCR of CDR3 regions with iRepertoire HTBI primers generated TCR beta libraries. TCRdb processed the multiplex PCR reads anew with MiXCR; each CDR3 protein has one entry. The sample has 200,000 to 250,000 distinct CDR3 sequences, around 21% seen once. As concerns this clonotype: The antigen is undetermined.

The CDR3 runs to 15 residues. V lost 8 bases and J lost 2, with 19 bases in between. Germline CDR1 is LNHDA and CDR2 is SQIVND (reference sequence). The sample in question was peripheral blood mononuclear cells (PBMCs), obtained at new diagnosis, from a patient treated with antithyroid drugs. This rearrangement joins TRBV19 to TRBJ2-7, with D possibly matching TRBD2 (5 bases). The sequence was collected from a female donor with Graves disease. Written as DNA, the CDR3 is TGTGCCAGTCAGTACGACTCCTTCGGGACCTACGAGCAGTACTTC. Its translation: CASQYDSFGTYEQYF.